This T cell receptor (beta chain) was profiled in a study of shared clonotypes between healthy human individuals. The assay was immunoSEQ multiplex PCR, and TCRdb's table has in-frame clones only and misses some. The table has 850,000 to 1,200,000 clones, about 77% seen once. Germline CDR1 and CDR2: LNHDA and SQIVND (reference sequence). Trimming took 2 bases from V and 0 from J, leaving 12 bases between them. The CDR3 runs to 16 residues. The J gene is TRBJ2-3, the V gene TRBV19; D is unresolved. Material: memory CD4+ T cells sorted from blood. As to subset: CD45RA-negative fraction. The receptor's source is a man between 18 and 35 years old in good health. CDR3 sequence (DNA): TGTGCCAGTAGTATAATAGGCGTCTCTAGCACAGATACGCAGTATTTT. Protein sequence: CASSIIGVSSTDTQYF.